The clone carrying this T cell receptor beta chain came up a few times. As yet, its antigen is unknown. This entry belongs to a study of identical twins. Study-wide points: Recombination models fit unrelated individuals' TCR alpha sharing but underestimated twins'.

Template switching supplied a universal primer site; unique molecular identifiers were carried on the cDNA. TCRdb re-derived calls from the 5' RACE reads in MiXCR, one entry per CDR3 protein. The sample has approximately 620,000 distinct CDR3 sequences; 8.5% to 9.5% are singletons. The same sample was also studied in work on yellow fever vaccine responses in identical twins. From that study: Vaccine T cell responses of twins reportedly seemed partly convergent and partly personalized.

Source material: PBMCs. The TCR sequence derives from a woman between 18 and 29 years old in good health.

CDR3 sequence: CSARDIGTGGEPEQFF. The CDR3 nucleotides read TGCAGTGCTAGAGATATTGGGACAGGGGGCGAACCCGAGCAGTTCTTC. The chain combines TRBV20-1 with TRBJ2-1; 12 bases align to TRBD1. CDR3 length equals 16 residues. In germline, CDR1 is DFQATT, CDR2 SNEGSKA (reference sequence). J lost 10 bases, V lost 0 bases, and 10 bases had no gene match.